One and the same sample provided the 13 T cell receptor beta chains below, sequenced in a study of beta chain features in type 1 diabetes. All of the isolated RNA was reverse transcribed, so expressed TCRB transcripts were sequenced. Repertoires were generated with immunoSEQ multiplex PCR, while TCRdb's copy carries only in-frame clones and drops some. The sample holds around 430,000 clones, about 32% seen once. The source material was naive CD4+ T cells from blood. The receptors shown here come from a man aged 18 to 29 in good health.

The chain couples TRBV6-5 to TRBJ2-1, with TRBD2 identical over 8 bases. The ends lost 2 bases at V and 8 bases at J; junction bases unmatched: 11. There are 16 residues in the CDR3. From germline, CDR1 is MNHEY and CDR2 SVGAGI. CDR3 in DNA: TGTGCCAGCAGTTACGCGGGGGGAAGCAGGATGGATGAGCAGTTCTTC. Its translation: CASSYAGGSRMDEQFF.

This clone has just a few counts. This rearrangement joins TRBV30 to TRBJ2-3; the D gene is possibly TRBD1 (6 bases). The CDR3 length is 13 residues. Trimming removed 0 bases at V and 3 bases at J, with 7 bases between. From germline, CDR1 is GTSNPN and CDR2 SVGIG (reference sequence). The CDR3 protein is CAWSVQGTDTQYF. In DNA, the CDR3 is TGTGCCTGGAGTGTACAGGGAACAGATACGCAGTATTTT.

About this clone: This sample includes further DNA sequences coding for the same CDR3. The chain uses TRBV9 and TRBJ1-2; 7 nucleotides line up with TRBD1. The CDR3 has 14 residues. Germline V gene data show CDR1 as SGDLS and CDR2 as YYNGEE. Germline trimming cut 0 bases from V and 5 bases from J; bases unmatched to any gene: 4. CDR3 residues: CASSVEGQPYGYTF. CDR3 nucleotide sequence: TGTGCCAGCAGCGTAGAGGGACAGCCTTATGGCTACACCTTC. Supplemented by reference TRBV9 and TRBJ1-2, the full variable domain reads DSGVTQTPKHLITATGQRVTLRCSPRSGDLSVYWYQQSLDQGLQFLIQYYNGEERAKGNILERFSAQQFPDLHSELNLSSLELGDSALYFCASSVEGQPYGYTFGSGTRLTVV.

This clone has a handful of counts. V usage is TRBV29-1 and J usage is TRBJ2-6; no clear D gene. This CDR3 region has 15 residues. V lost 4 bases, J lost 0 bases, and 10 bases lay in between. Germline lookup yields CDR1 SQVTM and CDR2 ANQGSEA. CDR3 DNA sequence: TGCAGCGTTGCGAACCGCAGCTCTGGGGCCAACGTCCTGACTTTC. Protein: CSVANRSSGANVLTF.

The chain uses TRBV14 and TRBJ2-1; possibly TRBD2 for D (6 bases). CDR3 length equals 15 residues. Germline V gene lookup returns CDR1 SGHDN and CDR2 FVKESK. Trimming left V 0 bases short and J 10 bases short, with 16 bases between. The CDR3 is CASSQELALVWEQFF. Here the CDR3 DNA reads TGTGCCAGCAGCCAAGAGCTAGCGTTGGTTTGGGAGCAGTTCTTC.

This clone came up a few times. The chain links TRBV25-1 to TRBJ2-5; maybe TRBD2 (5 bases). Looked up from germline, CDR1 is MGHDK and CDR2 is SYGVNS. V lost 1 base and J lost 2, with 8 bases in between. The CDR3 covers 14 residues. The CDR3 bases are TGTGCCAGCAGTGAATTGGGCGGGCAAGAGACCCAGTACTTC. Its translation: CASSELGGQETQYF.

The J gene is TRBJ2-1, the V gene TRBV19, with 8 bases identical to TRBD2. This CDR3 spans 16 amino acids. CDR1 is LNHDA, CDR2 SQIVND, per germline (reference sequence). V was pared by 2 bases and J by 0 bases, with 3 bases of the junction left unmatched. This CDR3 is CASSITSGSSYNEQFF. As DNA, the CDR3 is TGTGCCAGTAGTATAACTAGCGGAAGCTCCTACAATGAGCAGTTCTTC.

This rearrangement joins TRBV7-3 to TRBJ2-7; possibly TRBD1 for D (6 bases). Trimming stripped 6 bases from V and 4 bases from J, with 10 bases between. In germline, CDR1 is SGHTA, CDR2 FQGTGA. The CDR3 length is 12 residues. The CDR3 DNA reads TGTGCCAGCAGTTTCACAGGGTACGAGCAGTACTTC. This codes for CASSFTGYEQYF.

The chain combines TRBV29-1 with TRBJ1-1, with D possibly matching TRBD1 (5 bases). The CDR3 length is 12 residues. The V end was cut by 1 base, the J end by 8 bases, with 11 bases between. Germline V lookup: CDR1 SQVTM, CDR2 ANQGSEA. The CDR3 is CSVEAVAGEAFF. The DNA of the CDR3 is TGCAGCGTTGAAGCGGTGGCAGGGGAAGCTTTCTTT.

This rearrangement joins TRBV9 to TRBJ2-3; D perhaps matches TRBD1 (5 bases). CDR1 is SGDLS, CDR2 YYNGEE, per germline. This CDR3 contains 15 residues. The V end was cut by 0 bases, the J end by 2 bases, with 10 bases between. In DNA form, the CDR3 reads TGTGCCAGCAGCGTAGCAGGGCAGGACACAGATACGCAGTATTTT. This codes for CASSVAGQDTDTQYF.

The chain joins TRBV30 to TRBJ1-4; no reliable D call. The CDR3 is made up of 14 amino acids. V lost 1 base and J 8 bases, leaving 14 bases between the germline ends. Germline-derived CDR1 and CDR2 are GTSNPN and SVGIG (reference sequence). CDR3 bases: TGTGCCTGGAGTGCACGGACTGCTGGGGAAAAACTGTTTTTT. The encoded protein is CAWSARTAGEKLFF.

This chain joins TRBV15 and TRBJ1-4, with no clear D. Trimming took 0 bases from V and 7 from J, leaving 6 bases between them. The CDR3 extends over 13 amino acids. Germline loops: CDR1 LNHNV, CDR2 YYDKDF (reference sequence). Here the CDR3 DNA reads TGTGCCACCAGCAGAGATAGTTTTGAAAAACTGTTTTTT. It codes for CATSRDSFEKLFF.

This clone was observed a few times. The chain combines TRBV30 with TRBJ1-5; 7 bases map to TRBD1. Germline V gene data show CDR1 as GTSNPN and CDR2 as SVGIG (reference sequence). With V trimmed by 2 bases and J by 2 bases, 9 bases remained unmatched. The CDR3 has 16 amino acids. This CDR3 reads CAWSPGGLYGNQPQHF. As DNA, the CDR3 is TGTGCCTGGAGTCCAGGGGGTCTATACGGCAATCAGCCCCAGCATTTT.